This entry lists 9 T cell receptor beta chains sequenced from one sample in a study of shared clonotypes between healthy human individuals. The table came from immunoSEQ multiplex PCR; TCRdb's copy has only in-frame clones and leaves some out. The sample lists hundreds of thousands of clones, about 74% occurring once. The sequenced material came from memory CD4+ T cells sorted from blood. The subset here: CD45RA-negative fraction. These receptors were obtained from a young woman in good health.

The rearrangement links TRBV19 to TRBJ1-5, with D perhaps matching TRBD1 (5 bases). V shed 3 bases and J shed 3 bases, with 12 bases lying between them. The CDR3 sequence is 15 residues long. Per the germline V gene, CDR1 is LNHDA and CDR2 is SQIVND (reference sequence). CDR3 nucleotide sequence: TGTGCCAGTAGTATGGGCGGGGCAGACAATCAGCCCCAGCATTTT. Translation: CASSMGGADNQPQHF.

The chain uses TRBV11-2 and TRBJ1-1, with a tentative D call TRBD1 (6 bases). CDR1 is SGHAT and CDR2 is FQNNGV in the germline V gene. The CDR3 totals 15 residues. The V and J ends lost 0 bases and 4 bases respectively, with 12 bases between them. The CDR3 DNA follows: TGTGCCAGCAGCTTAGATCCCTGGGGGGCCACTGAAGCTTTCTTT. Its translation is CASSLDPWGATEAFF. The whole variable domain, remainder taken from reference TRBV11-2 and TRBJ1-1, is EAGVAQSPRYKIIEKRQSVAFWCNPISGHATLYWYQQILGQGPKLLIQFQNNGVVDDSQLPKDRFSAERLKGVDSTLKIQPAKLEDSAVYLCASSLDPWGATEAFFGQGTRLTVV.

This clone was picked up a small number of times. The V call is TRBV28, the J call TRBJ2-1; TRBD2 matches 10 bases. Germline V gene lookup returns CDR1 MDHEN and CDR2 SYDVKM. Trimming removed 10 bases from V and 6 bases from J; junction bases left unmatched: 12. The CDR3 covers 15 residues. This CDR3 reads CATTPGLAGVNEQFF. DNA for the CDR3: TGTGCCACCACACCGGGGCTAGCGGGAGTCAATGAGCAGTTCTTC.

Here the CDR3 DNA reads TGTGCCAGCAGTCAGGAAGTTGAGCAGTTCTTC. It yields the protein CASSQEVEQFF. The chain has TRBV25-1 and TRBJ2-1, with unresolved D. The germline CDR1 and CDR2 sequences are MGHDK and SYGVNS. The CDR3 has 11 residues. V was shortened by 5 bases and J by 9 bases, with 8 bases between the two germline ends.

The V and J genes are TRBV5-1 and TRBJ2-1; 7 bases align to TRBD2. With V trimmed by 0 bases and J by 8 bases, 5 bases remained unmatched. The CDR3 has 14 amino acids. From germline, CDR1 is SGHRS and CDR2 YFSETQ. CDR3 residues: CASSLVGGGDEQFF. The CDR3, as DNA: TGCGCCAGCAGCTTGGTTGGCGGGGGAGATGAGCAGTTCTTC.

This clone has a single count. The rearrangement links TRBV28 to TRBJ2-7; D unclear. The ends were cut back, 3 bases at V and 0 bases at J, with 15 bases in the middle. CDR3 length equals 16 residues. Germline values: CDR1 MDHEN, CDR2 SYDVKM. The CDR3 spells CASSFVQFSGSYEQYF. CDR3 bases: TGTGCCAGCAGTTTTGTGCAGTTTTCGGGCTCCTACGAGCAGTACTTC.

The V gene is TRBV5-1, the J gene TRBJ2-5; D assignment may be TRBD1 or TRBD2 (5 bases each). V lost 3 bases to trimming and J lost 5 bases, with 14 bases between them. CDR3 length equals 14 residues. In germline, CDR1 is SGHRS, CDR2 YFSETQ. CDR3 residues: CASSSVGRWETQYF. CDR3 nucleotide sequence: TGCGCCAGCAGCTCGGTGGGACGTTGGGAGACCCAGTACTTC.

The count of this clone is one. J is TRBJ2-1 and V is TRBV5-1, with D perhaps being TRBD1 or TRBD2 (5 bases each). The CDR3 runs 14 residues. With 0 bases removed from V and 5 bases from J, the gap between germline ends came to 9 bases. Germline V gene lookup returns CDR1 SGHRS and CDR2 YFSETQ. CDR3 residues: CASSLVGRNNEQFF. The CDR3 nucleotides read TGCGCCAGCAGCTTGGTGGGACGTAACAATGAGCAGTTCTTC.

J is TRBJ1-4 and V is TRBV19, with D hard to call. CDR3 size: 15 residues. Germline loops: CDR1 LNHDA, CDR2 SQIVND (reference sequence). V was trimmed by 2 bases and J by 7 bases, leaving 14 bases between them. DNA of the CDR3: TGTGCCAGTAGTATAAGGAGTCCGCCTCTTGAAAAACTGTTTTTT. Its translation: CASSIRSPPLEKLFF.